This T cell receptor beta chain emerged from a study of blood T cells in healthy people across ages. The study, taken as a whole, reports: Age brought a roughly linear fall in TCR beta diversity measured per million T cells. The lack of PBMC sorting stopped any conclusive naive versus antigen-experienced comparison.

This CDR3 spans 16 amino acids. Germline loops: CDR1 SGHRS, CDR2 YFSETQ. V dropped 0 bases and J dropped 1; count of bases not matched to a gene: 3. This clonotype was observed a handful of times. Its target is not known. Together with a sample-barcoded 5' primer, a J-beta primer mix was included in a second PCR lasting about 6 to 11 cycles. TCRdb itself ran the 5' RACE reads through MiXCR, one entry per CDR3 protein. Of 750,000 to 950,000 distinct CDR3 sequences listed, 25% to 35% are singletons. These records were also assigned to another study, of T cells of mothers and their children.

The sequence was collected from a woman aged 40 to 55 in good health. V is TRBV5-1 and J is TRBJ2-5; 10 positions agree with TRBD1. Sample: blood. The CDR3 DNA follows: TGCGCCAGCAGCTTGGAGAGGACAGGGGGCCAAGAGACCCAGTACTTC. Residues: CASSLERTGGQETQYF.